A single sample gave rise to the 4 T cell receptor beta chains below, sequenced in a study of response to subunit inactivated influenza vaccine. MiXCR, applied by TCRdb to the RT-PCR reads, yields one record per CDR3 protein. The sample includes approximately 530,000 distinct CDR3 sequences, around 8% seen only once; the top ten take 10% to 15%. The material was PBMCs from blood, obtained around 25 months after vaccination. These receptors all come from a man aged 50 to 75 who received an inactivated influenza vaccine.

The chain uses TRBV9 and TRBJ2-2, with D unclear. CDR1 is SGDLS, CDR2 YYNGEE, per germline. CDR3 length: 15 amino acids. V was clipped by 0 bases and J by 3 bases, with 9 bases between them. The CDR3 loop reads CASSVEIGYTGELFF. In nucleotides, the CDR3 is TGTGCCAGCAGCGTAGAAATCGGGTACACCGGGGAGCTGTTTTTT. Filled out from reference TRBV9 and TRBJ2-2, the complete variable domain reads DSGVTQTPKHLITATGQRVTLRCSPRSGDLSVYWYQQSLDQGLQFLIQYYNGEERAKGNILERFSAQQFPDLHSELNLSSLELGDSALYFCASSVEIGYTGELFFGEGSRLTVL.

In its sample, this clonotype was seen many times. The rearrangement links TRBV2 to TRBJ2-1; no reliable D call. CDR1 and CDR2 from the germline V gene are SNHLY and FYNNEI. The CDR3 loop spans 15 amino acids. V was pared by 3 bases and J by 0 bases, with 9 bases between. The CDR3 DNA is TGTGCCAGCAGTGATCCGAAGAGCTCCTACAATGAGCAGTTCTTC. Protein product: CASSDPKSSYNEQFF.

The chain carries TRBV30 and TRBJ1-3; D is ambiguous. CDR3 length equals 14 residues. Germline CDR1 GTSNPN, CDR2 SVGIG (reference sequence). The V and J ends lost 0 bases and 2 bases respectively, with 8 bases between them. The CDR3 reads CAWSVLGTGNTIYF. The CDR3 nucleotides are TGTGCCTGGAGTGTTTTAGGGACTGGAAACACCATATATTTT. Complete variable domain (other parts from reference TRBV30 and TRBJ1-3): SQTIHQWPATLVQPVGSPLSLECTVEGTSNPNLYWYRQAAGRGLQLLFYSVGIGQISSEVPQNLSASRPQDRQFILSSKKLLLSDSGFYLCAWSVLGTGNTIYFGEGSWLTVV.

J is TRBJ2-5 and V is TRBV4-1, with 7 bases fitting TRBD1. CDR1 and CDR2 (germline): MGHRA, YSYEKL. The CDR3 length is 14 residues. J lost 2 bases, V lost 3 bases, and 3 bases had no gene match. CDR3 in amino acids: CASSQGDRQETQYF. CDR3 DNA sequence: TGCGCCAGCAGCCAGGGGGACAGACAAGAGACCCAGTACTTC.